The clone carrying this TCR beta chain was detected ten times or more. Its matching antigen is unknown. Among the patients, none had received any treatment before thyroid surgery. This CDR3 comprises 13 residues. Trimming left V 1 base short and J 4 bases short, with 8 bases between. In germline, CDR1 is GTSNPN, CDR2 SVGIG (reference sequence). The source of the sample is a study of metastatic and nonmetastatic thyroid tumors. Study background: It was across blood and tumor or nodule tissue from malignant and benign thyroid patients that repertoires were compared. Study conclusions and caveats: In blood and tumor, TCR beta diversity was reportedly significantly higher in malignant thyroid tumors than in benign nodules.

In the original processing: To classify distant metastasis in papillary thyroid cancer, a model was built from CDR3 differences across clinicopathological groups. Using MiXCR, TCRdb re-called clones from the PCR reads. The V and J calls come from TCRdb's annotation, not from the publication. The profile shows around 37,000 clones, more than 20% of them singletons. V and J are TRBV30 and TRBJ1-5; D is possibly TRBD1 (5 bases). The sample consisted of tumor tissue. The TCR comes from a female donor with papillary thyroid cancer or a benign thyroid nodule (not recorded which). Some clones in this sample may be carry-over from other donors' samples. The CDR3 sequence: CAWSGGGNQPQHF. Here the CDR3 DNA reads TGTGCCTGGAGTGGGGGGGGGAATCAGCCCCAGCATTTT. Together with reference TRBV30 and TRBJ1-5, the CDR3 gives the full variable domain: SQTIHQWPATLVQPVGSPLSLECTVEGTSNPNLYWYRQAAGRGLQLLFYSVGIGQISSEVPQNLSASRPQDRQFILSSKKLLLSDSGFYLCAWSGGGNQPQHFGDGTRLSIL.